This T cell receptor beta chain appears in the sequencing data of a study of CD8+ T cells in alopecia areata. Isolated RNA was reverse transcribed into cDNA used as the sequencing template. Assay used: immunoSEQ multiplex PCR; TCRdb lists only in-frame clones, some missing. The table has about 220,000 clones, under 75% seen once. The CDR3 runs to 13 residues. V lost 4 bases and J 4 bases, leaving 14 bases between the germline ends. Germline V gives CDR1 SQVTM, CDR2 ANQGSEA. Treatment denoted: oral pan-JAK inhibitor, 5-10 mg twice daily. This clone turned up a few times. This specimen consisted of CD4+ T cells sorted from blood, obtained at week 4, from a patient treated with tofacitinib. The genes are TRBV29-1 and TRBJ2-7; D may correspond to TRBD1 or TRBD2 (5 bases each). The receptor was isolated from a human donor with alopecia areata. The CDR3 DNA reads TGCAGCGTTGGAGGGGCACCAAGGTACGAGCAGTACTTC. This translates into CSVGGAPRYEQYF.